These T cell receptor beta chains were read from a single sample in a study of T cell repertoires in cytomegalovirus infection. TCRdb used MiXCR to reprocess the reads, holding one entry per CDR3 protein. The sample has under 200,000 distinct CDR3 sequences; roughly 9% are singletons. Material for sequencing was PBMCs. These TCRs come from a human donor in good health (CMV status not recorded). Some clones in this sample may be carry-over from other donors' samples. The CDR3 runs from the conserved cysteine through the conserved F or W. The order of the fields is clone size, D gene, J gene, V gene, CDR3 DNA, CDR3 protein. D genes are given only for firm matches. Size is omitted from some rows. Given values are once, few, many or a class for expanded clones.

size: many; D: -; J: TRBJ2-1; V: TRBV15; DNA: TGTGCCACCAGCAGAGATAAAGGAACAAGCTCCTACAATGAGCAGTTCTTC; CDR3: CATSRDKGTSSYNEQFF
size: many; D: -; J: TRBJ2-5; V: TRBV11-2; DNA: TGTGCCAGCAGCTTAGTAGCCAGCGTGGCTACCCAGACCCAGTACTTC; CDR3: CASSLVASVATQTQYF
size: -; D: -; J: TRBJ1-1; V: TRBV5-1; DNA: TGCGCCAGCAGCGCCTCTATCCGGAACACTGAAGCTTTCTTT; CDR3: CASSASIRNTEAFF
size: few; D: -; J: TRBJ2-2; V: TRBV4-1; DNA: TGCGCCAGCAGCCAAGATCTGGTTTTACGCACCGGGGAGCTGTTTTTT; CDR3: CASSQDLVLRTGELFF
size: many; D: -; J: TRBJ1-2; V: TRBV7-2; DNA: TGTGCCAGCAGCCGGGACAAGGGAAACTATGGCTACACCTTC; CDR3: CASSRDKGNYGYTF
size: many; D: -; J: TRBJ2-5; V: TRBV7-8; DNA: TGTGCCAGCAGCTTAGGGGCCCGGGACCAGTACTTC; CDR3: CASSLGARDQYF
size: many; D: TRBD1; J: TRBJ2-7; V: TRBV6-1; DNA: TGTGCCAGCACCGAGGACAGGACCTCCTCCTACGAGCAGTACTTC; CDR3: CASTEDRTSSYEQYF
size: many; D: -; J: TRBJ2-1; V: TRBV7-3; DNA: TGTGCCAGCAGCTTATCACGGGAGTCCTACAATGAGCAGTTCTTC; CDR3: CASSLSRESYNEQFF
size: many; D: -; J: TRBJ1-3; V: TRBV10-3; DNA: TGTGCCATCAGTGAAGGAAACACCATATATTTT; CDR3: CAISEGNTIYF
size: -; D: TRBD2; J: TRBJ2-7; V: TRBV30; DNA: TGTGCCTGGAGTGTGAGGTCTCCGGGACTAGGCAACGAGCAGTACTTC; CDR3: CAWSVRSPGLGNEQYF
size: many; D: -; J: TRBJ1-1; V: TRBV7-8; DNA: TGTGCCAGCAGCCCAACCATGAACACTGAAGCTTTCTTT; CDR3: CASSPTMNTEAFF
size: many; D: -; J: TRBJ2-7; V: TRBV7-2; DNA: TGTGCCAGCAGCTTAGGGCTGGTGGCCATCGGGGGCGAGCAGTACTTC; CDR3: CASSLGLVAIGGEQYF
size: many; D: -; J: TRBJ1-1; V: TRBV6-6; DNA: TGTGCCAGCAGTTCCGTGCGGGGGGGCAGCGAAGCTTTCTTT; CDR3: CASSSVRGGSEAFF
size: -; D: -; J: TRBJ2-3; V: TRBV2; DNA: TGTGCCAGCAGTGAACGGCGGGACACAGATACGCAGTATTTT; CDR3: CASSERRDTDTQYF
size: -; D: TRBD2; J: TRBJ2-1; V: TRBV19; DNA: TGTGCCAGTAGTGGACTAGCGGTCCACAATGAGCAGTTCTTC; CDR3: CASSGLAVHNEQFF
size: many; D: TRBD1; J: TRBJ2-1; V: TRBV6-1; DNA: TGTGCCAGCCGCGGACAGGCGAACAATGAGCAGTTCTTC; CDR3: CASRGQANNEQFF
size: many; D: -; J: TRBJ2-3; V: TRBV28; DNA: TGTGCCAGCAGTCTAGGACGGAGCACAGATACGCAGTATTTT; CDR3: CASSLGRSTDTQYF
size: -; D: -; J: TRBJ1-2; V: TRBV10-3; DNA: TGTGCCATCAGTGAGTCGTTGGGGTACGGCTACACCTTC; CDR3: CAISESLGYGYTF
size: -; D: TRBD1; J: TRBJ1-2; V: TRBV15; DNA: TGTGCCACCAGCAGCATCTACGGACAGGACAACTATGGCTACACCTTC; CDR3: CATSSIYGQDNYGYTF
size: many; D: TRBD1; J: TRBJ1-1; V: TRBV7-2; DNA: TGTGCCAGCAGCCGAACCACAGGGGTAACTGAAGCTTTCTTT; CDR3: CASSRTTGVTEAFF
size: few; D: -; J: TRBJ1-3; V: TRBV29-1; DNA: TGCAGCGTAGAATTCCCGACAGTCACCTCTGGAAACACCATATATTTT; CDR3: CSVEFPTVTSGNTIYF
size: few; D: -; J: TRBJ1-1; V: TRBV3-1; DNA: TGTGCCAGCAGCCGTTTCAACGCAGGTGAAGCTTTCTTT; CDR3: CASSRFNAGEAFF
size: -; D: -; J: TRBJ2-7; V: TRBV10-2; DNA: TGCGCCAGCAAACAGGGGCCGGGGGGGATCGACGAGCAGTACTTC; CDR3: CASKQGPGGIDEQYF
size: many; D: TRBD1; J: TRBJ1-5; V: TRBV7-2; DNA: TGTGCCAGCAGCCCGTGGGGACAGGGCGATCAGCCCCAGCATTTT; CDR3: CASSPWGQGDQPQHF
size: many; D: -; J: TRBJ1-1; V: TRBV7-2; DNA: TGTGCCAGCAGTCTTCAGATTAACACTGAAGCTTTCTTT; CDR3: CASSLQINTEAFF
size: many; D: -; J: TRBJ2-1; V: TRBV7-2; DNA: TGTGCCAGCAGTCTGGACGGGCGCAATGAGCAGTTCTTC; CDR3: CASSLDGRNEQFF
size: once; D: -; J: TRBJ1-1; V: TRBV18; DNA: TGTGCCACCCTCAGTCCGAACACTGAAGCTTTCTTT; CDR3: CATLSPNTEAFF
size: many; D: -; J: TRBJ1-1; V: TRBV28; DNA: TGTGCCAGCAGGATCGGAGGGGGGAACACTGAAGCTTTCTTT; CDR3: CASRIGGGNTEAFF
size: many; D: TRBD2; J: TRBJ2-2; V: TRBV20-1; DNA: TGCAGTGCTAGTATCCTAGCGGGAATTAACACCGGGGAGCTGTTTTTT; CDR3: CSASILAGINTGELFF
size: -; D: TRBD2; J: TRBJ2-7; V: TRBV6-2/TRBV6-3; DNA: TGTGCCAGCAGATCCCCCGGGACTAGCGGGGGTCCCCTTTTCTCCTACGAGCAGTACTTC; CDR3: CASRSPGTSGGPLFSYEQYF
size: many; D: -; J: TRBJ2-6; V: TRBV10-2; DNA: TGCGCCAGCAGTGAGTCCCTGGGGTCTGGGGCCAACGTCCTGACTTTC; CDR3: CASSESLGSGANVLTF